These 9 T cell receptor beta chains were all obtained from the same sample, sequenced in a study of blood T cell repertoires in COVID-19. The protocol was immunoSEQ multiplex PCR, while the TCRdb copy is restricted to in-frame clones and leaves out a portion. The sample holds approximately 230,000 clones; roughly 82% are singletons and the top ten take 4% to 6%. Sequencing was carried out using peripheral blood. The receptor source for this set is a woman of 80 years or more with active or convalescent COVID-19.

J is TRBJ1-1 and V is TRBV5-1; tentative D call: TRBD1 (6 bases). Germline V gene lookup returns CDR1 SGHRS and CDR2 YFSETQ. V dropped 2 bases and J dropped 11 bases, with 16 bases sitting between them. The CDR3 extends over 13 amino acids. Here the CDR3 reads CASSLGTSRTAFF. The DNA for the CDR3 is TGCGCCAGCAGCTTAGGGACATCGCGTACGGCTTTCTTT.

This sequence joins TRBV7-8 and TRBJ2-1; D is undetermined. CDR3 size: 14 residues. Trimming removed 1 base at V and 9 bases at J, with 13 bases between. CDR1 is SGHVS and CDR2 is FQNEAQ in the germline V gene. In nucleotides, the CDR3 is TGTGCCAGCAGCTTAGGTCCTACGGTTAGTGAGCAGTTCTTC. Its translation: CASSLGPTVSEQFF.

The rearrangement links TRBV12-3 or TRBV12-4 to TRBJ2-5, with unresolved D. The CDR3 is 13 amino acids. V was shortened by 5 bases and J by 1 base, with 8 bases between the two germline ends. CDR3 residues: CASSVQLQETQYF. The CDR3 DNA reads TGTGCCAGCAGTGTACAGCTCCAAGAGACCCAGTACTTC.

This chain's CDR3 is CASSLVSDTQYF. CDR3 sequence (DNA): TGCGCCAGCAGCTTGGTATCAGATACGCAGTATTTT. The V gene is TRBV5-1, the J gene TRBJ2-3, with D unresolved. The V gene's germline CDR1 is SGHRS and CDR2 YFSETQ. V was cut by 0 bases and J by 4 bases, with 3 bases left in between. The length of the CDR3 is 12 residues. Full variable domain (rest looked up from reference TRBV5-1 and TRBJ2-3): KAGVTQTPRYLIKTRGQQVTLSCSPISGHRSVSWYQQTPGQGLQFLFEYFSETQRNKGNFPGRFSGRQFSNSRSEMNVSTLELGDSALYLCASSLVSDTQYFGPGTRLTVL.

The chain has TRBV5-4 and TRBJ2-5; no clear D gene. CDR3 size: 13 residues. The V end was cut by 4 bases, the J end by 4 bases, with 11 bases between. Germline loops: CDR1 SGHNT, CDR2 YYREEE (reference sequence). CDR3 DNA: TGTGCCAGCAGCCCATCGAGGTCAGAGACCCAGTACTTC. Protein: CASSPSRSETQYF.

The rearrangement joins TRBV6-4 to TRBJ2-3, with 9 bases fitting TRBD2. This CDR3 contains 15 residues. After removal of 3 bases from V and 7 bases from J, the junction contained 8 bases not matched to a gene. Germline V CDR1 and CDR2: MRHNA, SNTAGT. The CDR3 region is CASSEGLAGPHTQYF. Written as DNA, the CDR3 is TGTGCCAGCAGTGAAGGTCTAGCGGGACCCCATACGCAGTATTTT.

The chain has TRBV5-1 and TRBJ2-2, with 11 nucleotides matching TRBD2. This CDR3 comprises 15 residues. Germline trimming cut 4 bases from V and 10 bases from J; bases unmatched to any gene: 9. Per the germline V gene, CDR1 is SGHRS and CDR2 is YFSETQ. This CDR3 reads CASSGLAGVSEELFF. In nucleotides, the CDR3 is TGCGCCAGCAGCGGACTAGCGGGCGTCAGCGAGGAGCTGTTTTTT.

The CDR3 bases are TGTGCCAGCAGCAGGAAGGACGGGGAGGATGAGCAGTTCTTC. Its protein product is CASSRKDGEDEQFF. The chain carries TRBV5-4 and TRBJ2-1, with D perhaps TRBD2 (6 bases). CDR1 is SGHNT and CDR2 is YYREEE in the germline V gene (reference sequence). There are 14 residues in the CDR3. V was cut by 4 bases and J by 8 bases, with 16 bases left in between.

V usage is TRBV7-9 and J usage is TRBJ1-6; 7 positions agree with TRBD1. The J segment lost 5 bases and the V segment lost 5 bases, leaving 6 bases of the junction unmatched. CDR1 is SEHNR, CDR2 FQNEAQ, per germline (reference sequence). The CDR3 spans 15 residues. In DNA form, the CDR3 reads TGTGCCAGCAGCCCCCTGGGGACAGATAATTCACCCCTCCACTTT. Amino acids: CASSPLGTDNSPLHF.